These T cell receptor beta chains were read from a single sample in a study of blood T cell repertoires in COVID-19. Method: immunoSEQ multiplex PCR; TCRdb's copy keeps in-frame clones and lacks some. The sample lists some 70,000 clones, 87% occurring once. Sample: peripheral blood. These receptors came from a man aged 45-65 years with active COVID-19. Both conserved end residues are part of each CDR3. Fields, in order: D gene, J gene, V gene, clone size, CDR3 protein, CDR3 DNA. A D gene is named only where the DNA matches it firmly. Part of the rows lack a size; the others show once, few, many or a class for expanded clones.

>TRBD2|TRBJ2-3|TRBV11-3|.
CASSQRGVRTDTQYF
TGTGCCAGCAGTCAGCGGGGGGTCCGCACAGATACGCAGTATTTT
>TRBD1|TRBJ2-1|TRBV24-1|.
CATSDSDRGRVNEQFF
TGTGCCACCAGTGATTCGGACAGGGGACGCGTCAATGAGCAGTTCTTC
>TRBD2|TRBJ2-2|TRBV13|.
CASSLHWTSGDNTGELFF
TGTGCCAGCAGCCTTCATTGGACTAGCGGGGATAACACCGGGGAGCTGTTTTTT
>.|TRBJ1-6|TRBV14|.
CASSPRLNSPLHF
TGTGCCAGCAGCCCGCGTCTTAATTCACCCCTCCACTTT
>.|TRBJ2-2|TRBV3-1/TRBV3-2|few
CASSQAAGELFF
TGTGCCAGCAGCCAAGCCGCCGGGGAGCTGTTTTTT
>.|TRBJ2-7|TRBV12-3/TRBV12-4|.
CASSRLLGYEQYF
TGTGCCAGCAGCCGCCTCCTAGGCTACGAGCAGTACTTC
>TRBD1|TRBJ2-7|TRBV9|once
CASSPDRWSYEQYF
TGTGCCAGCAGCCCGGACAGGTGGTCCTACGAGCAGTACTTC
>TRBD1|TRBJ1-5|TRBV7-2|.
CASSLGDRGQPQHF
TGTGCCAGCAGCTTAGGGGACAGGGGCCAGCCCCAGCATTTT
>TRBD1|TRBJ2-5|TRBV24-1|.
CATSDKGTAQETQYF
TGTGCCACCAGTGACAAAGGGACAGCCCAAGAGACCCAGTACTTC
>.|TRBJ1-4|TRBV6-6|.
CASRPGTPRNEKLFF
TGTGCCAGCAGACCCGGGACTCCCCGTAACGAAAAACTGTTTTTT
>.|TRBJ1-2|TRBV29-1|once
CSVAGYSGGAGSGYTF
TGCAGCGTTGCGGGCTACTCGGGGGGCGCAGGTAGCGGCTACACCTTC
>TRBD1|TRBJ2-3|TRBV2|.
CASSPGQGPDTQYF
TGTGCCAGCAGCCCTGGACAGGGCCCAGATACGCAGTATTTT
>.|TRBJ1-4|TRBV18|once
CASSPSAFTRANEKLFF
TGTGCCAGCTCACCCTCAGCGTTCACCAGGGCTAATGAAAAACTGTTTTTT
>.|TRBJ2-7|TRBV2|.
CASSEGTRGSYEQYF
TGTGCCAGCAGTGAAGGGACTAGGGGGTCCTACGAGCAGTACTTC
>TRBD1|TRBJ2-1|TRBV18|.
CASSPPGQGLNEQFF
TGTGCCAGCTCACCGCCGGGACAGGGATTGAATGAGCAGTTCTTC
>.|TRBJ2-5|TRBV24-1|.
CATSDPGLFGETQYF
TGTGCCACCAGTGACCCCGGACTCTTTGGAGAGACCCAGTACTTC
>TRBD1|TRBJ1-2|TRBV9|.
CASSVQGGGYTF
TGTGCCAGCAGCGTACAGGGGGGAGGCTACACCTTC
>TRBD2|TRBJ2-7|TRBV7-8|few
CASSLGGLAGPYEQYF
TGTGCCAGCAGCTTAGGGGGGCTAGCGGGGCCCTACGAGCAGTACTTC
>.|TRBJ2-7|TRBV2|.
CASSETLSYEQYF
TGTGCCAGCAGTGAGACTCTGAGCTACGAGCAGTACTTC
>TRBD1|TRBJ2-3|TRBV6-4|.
CASSLQGASTDTQYF
TGTGCCAGCAGTTTACAGGGGGCCAGCACAGATACGCAGTATTTT
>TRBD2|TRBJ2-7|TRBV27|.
CASSLSGDPYEQYF
TGTGCCAGCAGTTTAAGCGGGGATCCCTACGAGCAGTACTTC
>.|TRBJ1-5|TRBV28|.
CASSFVGRGITQPQHF
TGTGCCAGCAGTTTCGTCGGACGGGGGATTACTCAGCCCCAGCATTTT
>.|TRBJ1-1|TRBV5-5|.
CASSFSEDTEAFF
TGTGCCAGCAGCTTCTCAGAGGACACTGAAGCTTTCTTT
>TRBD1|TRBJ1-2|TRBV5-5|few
CASSQQGQGLRSDGYTF
TGTGCCAGCAGCCAACAGGGACAGGGATTAAGAAGCGATGGCTACACCTTC